Below, 24 T cell receptor beta chains from the same sample are listed, as sequenced in a study of brain metastases from non-small cell lung cancer. The method was immunoSEQ multiplex PCR; TCRdb's version includes in-frame clones alone and lacks a portion of them. The sample records roughly 3,600 clones, 70% to 90% being singletons. The source material was primary lung tumor tissue. These receptor sequences come from a donor aged 40 or older with non-small cell lung cancer.

The chain couples TRBV27 to TRBJ1-4, with D hard to call. Trimming took 2 bases from V and 5 from J, leaving 9 bases between them. Germline V lookup: CDR1 MNHEY, CDR2 SMNVEV (reference sequence). This CDR3 comprises 14 residues. The CDR3 nucleotides are TGTGCCAGCAGTTTAGTTGCTGCCAATGAAAAACTGTTTTTT. As protein: CASSLVAANEKLFF.

The V and J genes are TRBV9 and TRBJ1-3; the D gene is possibly TRBD1 (6 bases). Germline V CDR1 and CDR2: SGDLS, YYNGEE. The CDR3 loop spans 16 amino acids. V was clipped by 4 bases and J by 3 bases, with 17 bases between them. The CDR3 region is CASSSHRVSRGNTIYF. CDR3 nucleotide sequence: TGTGCCAGCAGCTCTCACAGGGTATCGCGTGGAAACACCATATATTTT.

The chain joins TRBV24-1 to TRBJ1-5, with unresolved D. Germline CDR1 and CDR2: KGHDR and SFDVKD. Trimming shortened V by 0 bases and J by 1 base, and 9 bases separated the two germline ends. This CDR3 comprises 16 residues. DNA for the CDR3: TGTGCCACCAGTGATTTGAAGGCTGCCAGCAATCAGCCCCAGCATTTT. It yields the protein CATSDLKAASNQPQHF.

CDR3 residues: CASSVRVDTGELFF. The CDR3 region has the DNA TGTGCCAGCAGCGTCCGCGTGGACACCGGGGAGCTGTTTTTT. V usage is TRBV9 and J usage is TRBJ2-2; no reliable D call. V dropped 2 bases and J dropped 3 bases, with 8 bases sitting between them. CDR1 is SGDLS, CDR2 YYNGEE, per germline. CDR3 length: 14 amino acids.

This clone was counted a single time. J is TRBJ1-4 and V is TRBV3-1 (or the pseudogene TRBV3-2), with TRBD1 matching 7 bases. CDR1 and CDR2 (germline): LGHDT, YNNKEL (reference sequence). With 1 base clipped from V and 5 bases from J, the junction kept 10 bases outside the gene matches. The CDR3 covers 17 residues. CDR3 residues: CASSQGAPGQPNEKLFF. As DNA, the CDR3 is TGTGCCAGCAGCCAAGGGGCACCGGGACAGCCAAATGAAAAACTGTTTTTT.

V is TRBV2 and J is TRBJ1-6; D unclear. Germline V gene data show CDR1 as SNHLY and CDR2 as FYNNEI. The CDR3 contains 15 residues. The V and J ends lost 2 bases and 7 bases respectively, with 12 bases between them. The CDR3, as DNA: TGTGCCAGCAGTGAAAAAATCATTCTGAATTCACCCCTCCACTTT. This gives the protein CASSEKIILNSPLHF.

Here the CDR3 DNA reads TGTGCCAGCAGTTACCCCACAGGGGGAGGAGAGACCCAGTACTTC. Its translation: CASSYPTGGGETQYF. The V call is TRBV6-2 or TRBV6-3, the J call TRBJ2-5; 8 nucleotides agree with TRBD1. Trimming took 2 bases from V and 4 from J; bases not matched to a gene: 6. CDR1 is MNHEY and CDR2 is SVGEGT in the germline V gene. This CDR3 comprises 15 residues.

About this clone: The junction departs from germline at one end; a sequencing error may be responsible. This sequence joins TRBV19 and TRBJ1-5, with D perhaps TRBD1 (6 bases). The CDR3 consists of 12 residues. CDR1 is LNHDA, CDR2 SQIVND, per germline (reference sequence). CDR3 loop: CASRDSNQSQHF. CDR3 DNA sequence: TGTGCCAGTAGGGACAGCAATCAGTCCCAGCATTTT.

The V gene is TRBV9, the J gene TRBJ2-3; 7 bases agree with TRBD2. V dropped 4 bases and J dropped 9; count of bases not matched to a gene: 17. The CDR3 is 16 residues long. Germline values: CDR1 SGDLS, CDR2 YYNGEE. The CDR3 here is CASSSPSAGDRLTQYF. The CDR3 DNA is TGTGCCAGCAGCTCCCCTTCGGCGGGGGACCGTTTAACGCAGTATTTT.

The genes are TRBV30 and TRBJ2-2; the D gene is possibly TRBD2 (6 bases). V dropped 5 bases and J dropped 5 bases, with 21 bases sitting between them. Germline V gene sequence: CDR1 GTSNPN, CDR2 SVGIG (reference sequence). CDR3 size: 16 residues. CDR3 in DNA: TGTGCCTGGGGCTTCCCCGTTCGGGGGAAGACCGGGGAGCTGTTTTTT. Protein sequence: CAWGFPVRGKTGELFF.

This chain joins TRBV19 and TRBJ1-5; weak D call: TRBD1 (5 bases). The CDR3 spans 17 residues. Germline V gene sequence: CDR1 LNHDA, CDR2 SQIVND (reference sequence). Trimming cost V 5 bases and J 0 bases, with 17 bases left between them. The CDR3 sequence is CASSVRGGGNSNQPQHF. CDR3 nucleotides: TGTGCCAGTAGTGTCCGGGGCGGAGGTAATAGCAATCAGCCCCAGCATTTT.

The V call is TRBV7-2, the J call TRBJ2-1, with a weak D call TRBD2 (6 bases). The V end lost 6 bases, the J end lost 5 bases, and 17 bases lay between the germline ends. The CDR3 is 15 amino acids. Germline values: CDR1 SGHTA, CDR2 FQGNSA. The CDR3 coding sequence is TGTGCCAGCAGTCCCACGGCGGGGCCAAACAATGAGCAGTTCTTC. As protein: CASSPTAGPNNEQFF.

This clone was seen only once. V and J are TRBV6-5 and TRBJ1-4; D not certain. CDR3 length: 14 amino acids. The germline gives CDR1 MNHEY, CDR2 SVGAGI. The V end was cut by 5 bases, the J end by 8 bases, with 15 bases between. The CDR3, as DNA: TGTGCCAGCAGTCCGATATTGTCAAACGAAAAACTGTTTTTT. It yields the protein CASSPILSNEKLFF.

The chain carries TRBV15 and TRBJ2-4, with D possibly TRBD1 on 5 matching bases. In germline, CDR1 is LNHNV, CDR2 YYDKDF (reference sequence). CDR3 length: 12 amino acids. V was clipped by 5 bases and J by 7 bases, with 9 bases between them. CDR3 residues: CATSLGVNIQYF. In DNA, the CDR3 is TGTGCCACCAGCTTAGGGGTGAACATTCAGTACTTC.

The J gene is TRBJ1-6, the V gene TRBV12-3 or TRBV12-4, with D tentatively TRBD1 (5 bases). This CDR3 is built from 13 residues. Trimming stripped 8 bases from V and 9 bases from J, with 14 bases between. DNA of the CDR3: TGTGCCAGCCGGGGGGAGATATTTTCACCCCTCCACTTT. Amino acid sequence: CASRGEIFSPLHF.

The chain uses TRBV6-5 and TRBJ2-3; 7 bases line up with TRBD2. The V gene end was trimmed by 4 bases and the J gene end by 2 bases; junction bases not matched to a gene: 6. Germline V gene sequence: CDR1 MNHEY, CDR2 SVGAGI. This CDR3 contains 15 residues. The CDR3 DNA follows: TGTGCCAGCAGTTCCGGGGAGGGGCACACAGATACGCAGTATTTT. Its translation: CASSSGEGHTDTQYF.

The V and J genes are TRBV6-1 and TRBJ2-3, with unresolved D. Between the trimmed V and J ends, which lost 1 base and 9 bases, there was a span of 17 bases. The CDR3 is made up of 15 amino acids. The germline V gene has CDR1 MNHNS and CDR2 SASEGT. The CDR3 DNA is TGTGCCAGCAGTGAAGGAGTCAGAATTGTCCCGACGCAGTATTTT. It encodes CASSEGVRIVPTQYF.

The rearrangement joins TRBV6-4 to TRBJ2-3, with 11 bases identical to TRBD2. Looked up from germline, CDR1 is MRHNA and CDR2 is SNTAGT. V shed 5 bases, J shed 5 bases, and the junction held 6 bases outside the gene matches. The CDR3 has 15 residues. The CDR3 sequence is CASSPSGGSLDTQYF. CDR3 bases: TGTGCCAGCAGTCCTAGCGGGGGGTCGTTAGATACGCAGTATTTT.

About this clone itself: Compared with germline, one end of the junction differs, possibly owing to a read error. The chain is built from TRBV3-1 (or the pseudogene TRBV3-2) and TRBJ2-2, with D tentatively TRBD1 or TRBD2 (5 bases each). CDR1 and CDR2 (germline): LGHDT, YNNKEL (reference sequence). The CDR3 totals 14 residues. The CDR3 DNA is TGTGCCAGCAGCCAGGGTGAGGGGACCGAGGAGCTGTTTTTT. Amino acid sequence: CASSQGEGTEELFF.

This sequence joins TRBV9 and TRBJ2-3; 8 bases map to TRBD1. The CDR3 has 17 amino acids. Germline V gene lookup returns CDR1 SGDLS and CDR2 YYNGEE. V shed 3 bases and J 0 bases; nucleotides not matched to a gene: 9. The CDR3 DNA follows: TGTGCCAGCAGCGCTTCCGGGACAGGTGGAAGCACAGATACGCAGTATTTT. This encodes CASSASGTGGSTDTQYF.

This CDR3 reads CASSVRDGGAETQYF. In nucleotides, the CDR3 is TGTGCCAGCAGCGTCCGGGACGGAGGAGCAGAGACCCAGTACTTC. The V call is TRBV7-6, the J call TRBJ2-5; D tentatively reads TRBD1 or TRBD2 (5 bases each). The germline V gene encodes CDR1 SGHVS and CDR2 FNYEAQ. CDR3 size: 15 residues. With 5 bases removed from V and 4 bases from J, the gap between germline ends came to 17 bases.

This clone has a single count. This chain uses TRBV10-3 with TRBJ1-1; a weak D match, TRBD1 (6 bases). V shed 2 bases and J shed 1 base, with 11 bases lying between them. This CDR3 is built from 15 residues. CDR1 is ENHRY and CDR2 is SYGVKD in the germline V gene. CDR3 loop: CAISEGGTPNTEAFF. In DNA form, the CDR3 reads TGTGCCATCAGTGAGGGGGGGACACCGAACACTGAAGCTTTCTTT.

The chain employs TRBV29-1 and TRBJ2-5; 7 positions match TRBD2. From germline, CDR1 is SQVTM and CDR2 ANQGSEA. Germline trimming cut 6 bases from V and 2 bases from J; bases unmatched to any gene: 9. CDR3 length: 14 amino acids. The CDR3 DNA is TGCAGCGTGGGGGAGCGGGGCCTACAAGAGACCCAGTACTTC. It specifies CSVGERGLQETQYF.

The V gene is TRBV25-1, the J gene TRBJ1-1, with TRBD1 identical over 9 bases. CDR1 is MGHDK, CDR2 SYGVNS, per germline. The J segment lost 10 bases and the V segment lost 7 bases, leaving 7 bases of the junction unmatched. The CDR3 extends over 12 amino acids. The CDR3 region has the DNA TGTGCCAGCAATCCGGGACAGGGTTTAGCTTTCTTT. Its translation is CASNPGQGLAFF. Full variable domain (outside the CDR3, taken from reference TRBV25-1 and TRBJ1-1): EADIYQTPRYLVIGTGKKITLECSQTMGHDKMYWYQQDPGMELHLIHYSYGVNSTEKGDLSSESTVSRIRTEHFPLTLESARPSHTSQYLCASNPGQGLAFFGQGTRLTVV.